This paragraph covers one TCR beta chain sequence. The data derive from a study of CD8 T cells in Susac syndrome. Random hexamers were used to reverse transcribe an amount of about 0.5 to 1 ug RNA. Amplification of TCR beta CDR3 across 54 Vbeta and 13 Jbeta was performed with immunoSEQ multiplex PCR. TCRdb itself ran the immunoSEQ multiplex PCR reads through MiXCR, one entry per CDR3 protein. The data contain 150,000 to 200,000 distinct CDR3 sequences, approximately 92% of them seen just once; the ten biggest clones take up approximately 0.14%. Through negative isolation, CD4+ and CD8+ T cells were obtained, while TEMRA cells were enriched using FACS. The CDR3 spans 16 residues. Germline V gene lookup returns CDR1 SGHRS and CDR2 YFSETQ. J was trimmed by 2 bases and V by 5 bases; bases with no gene match: 10.

The sequenced sample was CD4+ T cells from PBMCs. The chain has TRBV5-1 and TRBJ2-7, with TRBD1 matching over 10 bases. The clonotype comes from a human donor in good health. CDR3 in amino acids: CASRRDGQGVTYEQYF. The CDR3 DNA sequence: TGCGCCAGCAGACGCGACGGACAGGGGGTGACCTACGAGCAGTACTTC.